Following are 7 T cell receptor beta chains from one sample sequenced in a study of identical twins (dated by TCRdb to the mid-2010s). Receptor amplification or capture employed 5' RACE. Sequencing used an Illumina HiSeq 2000. The public reads were reprocessed in TCRdb via fastp at Q25 and MiXCR, keeping in-frame beta chains. Each entry is one CDR3 protein sequence, shown with its most common DNA and genes. The sample contains approximately 260,000 distinct CDR3 sequences, 11% to 15% of them found a single time. The ten largest clones add up to 8.5% to 10% of the sample. Sequenced input: memory (CD45RO+) T cells sorted from blood. This specimen's cell subset or site label, interpreted: CD45RO+ enriched T cells. The receptors here all came from a woman aged 18-29 years in good health.

There are many counts of this clonotype. The chain has TRBV12-3 or TRBV12-4 and TRBJ1-2; the D gene is possibly TRBD1 (5 bases). CDR3 length: 14 amino acids. V dropped 1 base and J dropped 4 bases, with 10 bases sitting between them. The CDR3 spells CASSLGSGPYGYTF. For the CDR3, the DNA is TGTGCCAGCAGTTTAGGGTCGGGGCCCTATGGCTACACCTTC.

This clonotype was counted between two and nine times. Here the CDR3 DNA reads TGTGCCAGCAGTTCCGGAGTGGTTATTAACACCGGGGAGCTGTTTTTT. It translates to CASSSGVVINTGELFF. The chain employs TRBV6-5 and TRBJ2-2, with D unclear. Trimming stripped 4 bases from V and 2 bases from J, with 14 bases between. CDR1 is MNHEY, CDR2 SVGAGI, per germline. The CDR3 sequence is 16 residues long.

The CDR3 is CASSLTSGAHTDTQYF. The CDR3 region has the DNA TGTGCCAGCAGCTTGACTAGCGGGGCCCACACAGATACGCAGTATTTT. The chain couples TRBV5-4 to TRBJ2-3; 10 bases map to TRBD2. Germline V gives CDR1 SGHNT, CDR2 YYREEE (reference sequence). V dropped 1 base and J dropped 2; count of bases not matched to a gene: 4. This CDR3 has 16 residues.

This chain joins TRBV6-5 and TRBJ2-5; 13 bases line up with TRBD2. V lost 2 bases and J lost 3; bases outside the gene matches: 6. Germline assignment: CDR1 MNHEY and CDR2 SVGAGI. CDR3 length: 17 residues. In DNA form, the CDR3 reads TGTGCCAGCAGTTACCAATGGACTAGCGGGAGTAAAGAGACCCAGTACTTC. It specifies CASSYQWTSGSKETQYF.

This clonotype was observed many times. The rearrangement uses TRBV12-3 or TRBV12-4 and TRBJ2-7; D gene ambiguous. This CDR3 is 11 amino acids long. Deletions cut 8 bases from V and 1 base from J, with 6 bases between. The CDR3 loop is CASGRSYEQYF. The CDR3, as DNA: TGTGCCAGCGGGCGGTCCTACGAGCAGTACTTC.

The V call is TRBV20-1, the J call TRBJ2-7; D possibly corresponds to TRBD2 (5 bases). V was shortened by 1 base and J by 1 base, with 11 bases between the two germline ends. The CDR3 has 14 residues. The germline V gene encodes CDR1 DFQATT and CDR2 SNEGSKA (reference sequence). This CDR3 is CSARGSERSYEQYF. The CDR3 coding sequence is TGCAGTGCTAGAGGTTCCGAGCGGTCCTACGAGCAGTACTTC.

V is TRBV7-6 and J is TRBJ2-1; D remains unclear. In germline, CDR1 is SGHVS, CDR2 FNYEAQ. The length of the CDR3 is 15 residues. V gave up 2 bases and J gave up 4 bases, with 12 bases separating them. The CDR3 nucleotides read TGTGCCAGCAGCTTACTCGGGCCCCCTTACAATGAGCAGTTCTTC. It encodes CASSLLGPPYNEQFF.